This T cell receptor (beta chain) was observed in a study of T cells in Graves' hyperthyroidism and ophthalmopathy. This CDR3 has 13 amino acids. V dropped 10 bases and J dropped 9 bases, with 19 bases sitting between them. Germline V gene lookup returns CDR1 MNHEY and CDR2 SMNVEV (reference sequence). A word on this clonotype: As yet, its antigen is unknown.

Study conclusions and caveats: From stable hyperthyroidism, ophthalmopathy was separated by a 13 V-J model. Expanded thyroid clonotypes (above 0.001) were mostly also found in blood.

Using RNA transcripts as the source, TCR beta CDR3 regions were amplified. HTBI primers were the set used in a first-round RT-PCR of the TCR CDR3. TCRdb independently ran MiXCR on the multiplex PCR reads; one entry per CDR3 protein. The table records 300,000 or so distinct CDR3 sequences, around 20% of them present only once. The sequence was collected from a woman in her fifties or sixties with Graves' hyperthyroidism. V usage is TRBV27 and J usage is TRBJ2-1; D might be TRBD1 (7 bases). The sample was blood. Here the CDR3 reads CATRGTVVGEQFF. Written as DNA, the CDR3 is TGTGCCACCCGGGGGACAGTGGTAGGTGAGCAGTTCTTC.